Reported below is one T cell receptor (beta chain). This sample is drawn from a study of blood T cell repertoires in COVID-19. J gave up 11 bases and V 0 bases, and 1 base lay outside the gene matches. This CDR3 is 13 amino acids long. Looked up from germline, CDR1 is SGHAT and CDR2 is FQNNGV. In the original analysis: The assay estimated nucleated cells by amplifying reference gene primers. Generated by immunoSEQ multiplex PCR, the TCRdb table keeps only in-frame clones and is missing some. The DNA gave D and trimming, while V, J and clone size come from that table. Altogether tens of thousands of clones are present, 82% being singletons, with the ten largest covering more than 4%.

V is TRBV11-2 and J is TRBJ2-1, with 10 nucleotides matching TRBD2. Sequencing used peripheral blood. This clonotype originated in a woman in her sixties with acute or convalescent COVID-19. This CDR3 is CASSLETSGKQFF. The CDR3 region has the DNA TGTGCCAGCAGCTTAGAAACTAGCGGGAAGCAGTTCTTC.